This T cell receptor (beta chain) was documented in a study of shared clonotypes between healthy human individuals. Germline V gene data show CDR1 as LNHDA and CDR2 as SQIVND (reference sequence). This CDR3 region has 17 residues. V dropped 3 bases and J dropped 5; count of bases not matched to a gene: 11. Generated by immunoSEQ multiplex PCR, the TCRdb table keeps only in-frame clones and is missing some. The sample shows approximately 2,300,000 clones, roughly 90% of them seen only once. The gene calls are TRBV19 and TRBJ2-2, with 8 positions matching TRBD1. The sequence derives from a man between 18 and 29 years old in good health. Some clones in this sample may be carry-over from other donors' samples. Sequencing was performed on naive CD4+ T cells from PBMCs. Subset noted: CD45RA+ positively selected. For the CDR3, the DNA is TGTGCCAGTAGTATGTATTCCCAGGGGGCCTCTACCGGGGAGCTGTTTTTT. Translated: CASSMYSQGASTGELFF.